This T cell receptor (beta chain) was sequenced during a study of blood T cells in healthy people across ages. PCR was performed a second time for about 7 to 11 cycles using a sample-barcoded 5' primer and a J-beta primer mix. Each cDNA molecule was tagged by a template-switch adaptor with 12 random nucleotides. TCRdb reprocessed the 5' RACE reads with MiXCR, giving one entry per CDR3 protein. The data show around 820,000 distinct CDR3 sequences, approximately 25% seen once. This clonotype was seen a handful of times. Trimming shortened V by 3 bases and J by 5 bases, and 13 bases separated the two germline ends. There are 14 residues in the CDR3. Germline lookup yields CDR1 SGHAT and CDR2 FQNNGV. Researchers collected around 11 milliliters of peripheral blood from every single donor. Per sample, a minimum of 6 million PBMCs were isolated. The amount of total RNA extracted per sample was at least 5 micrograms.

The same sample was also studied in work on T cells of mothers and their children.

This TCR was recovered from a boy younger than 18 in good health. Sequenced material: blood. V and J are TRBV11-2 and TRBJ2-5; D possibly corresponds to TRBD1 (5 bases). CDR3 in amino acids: CASSFLQGGETQYF. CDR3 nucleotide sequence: TGTGCCAGCAGCTTTCTTCAGGGCGGCGAGACCCAGTACTTC.